A selection of T cell receptor beta chains follows, all from one sample in a study of CD8+ T cells in alopecia areata. Libraries were prepared by immunoSEQ multiplex PCR; TCRdb keeps only in-frame clonotypes and omits some of them. The sample lists about 120,000 clones; 40% to 55% were seen once. Sequenced material: NKG2D-low CD8+ T cells sorted from blood. These receptors were collected from a human donor with alopecia areata. CDR3s include the opening cysteine and the closing phenylalanine or tryptophan. D genes are given only for firm matches. Clone size is given for some rows only: seen once, a few or many times, or a class if the clone is expanded.

TRBD1 TRBJ2-4 few TRBV6-6 TGTGCCAGCAGCTCAACCCGGGACAGGGGGGAAAACATTCAGTACTTC CASSSTRDRGENIQYF
. TRBJ2-1 . TRBV2 TGTGCCAGCAGAGGGACTTCCAGTATCGGTGAGCAGTTCTTC CASRGTSSIGEQFF
TRBD2 TRBJ2-1 . TRBV7-7 TGTGCCAGCAGCTCCCGGGAGCGGGGTGAGCAGTTCTTC CASSSRERGEQFF
TRBD2 TRBJ2-7 few TRBV29-1 TGCAGCGCCCAAGGGACTAGCGGGACCAGGAGCTCCTACGAGCAGTACTTC CSAQGTSGTRSSYEQYF
TRBD1 TRBJ1-5 . TRBV28 TGTGCCAGCAGCCGCCGCCCGGACAGGGAGGGTAGCAATCAGCCCCAGCATTTT CASSRRPDREGSNQPQHF
. TRBJ2-1 . TRBV29-1 TGCAGCGTTGAAAGAAGAGAAAATGAGCAGTTCTTC CSVERRENEQFF
TRBD2 TRBJ2-2 . TRBV29-1 TGCAGCGTTGAAGACCAGGCGGGAGTGGACACCGGGGAGCTGTTTTTT CSVEDQAGVDTGELFF
. TRBJ2-7 . TRBV7-2 TGTGCCAGCAGCCTCCTTGGTAGCCACGAGCAGTACTTC CASSLLGSHEQYF
. TRBJ2-5 few TRBV28 TGTGCCAGCCAAGGAAACCAAGAGACCCAGTACTTC CASQGNQETQYF
. TRBJ1-5 . TRBV30 TGTGCCTGGAGTCTCGGGAGCAATCAGCCCCAGCATTTT CAWSLGSNQPQHF
TRBD1 TRBJ2-7 . TRBV2 TGTGCCAGCGCAGGGGGCCTGTTCCTGTACTTC CASAGGLFLYF
. TRBJ1-1 . TRBV29-1 TGCAGCGTTGAACAGACAGGTGAGAACACTGAAGCTTTCTTT CSVEQTGENTEAFF
TRBD1 TRBJ2-6 . TRBV30 TGTGCCTGGAGCACAGGGGATGGGGCCAACGTCCTGACTTTC CAWSTGDGANVLTF
. TRBJ2-7 . TRBV4-1 TGCGCCAGCAGCCAAGATAACGAGCAGTACTTC CASSQDNEQYF
TRBD1 TRBJ2-7 . TRBV29-1 TGCAGCGCCCCCGGACAGGGAGGCTACGAGCAGTACTTC CSAPGQGGYEQYF
TRBD1 TRBJ1-2 few TRBV29-1 TGCAGCGTTGAAATGGGACAGACTAACTATGGCTACACCTTC CSVEMGQTNYGYTF
TRBD1 TRBJ2-7 . TRBV23-1 TGCGCCAGCAGTCTGGGACAGGGAGCCTACGAGCAGTACTTC CASSLGQGAYEQYF
TRBD2 TRBJ2-2 . TRBV29-1 TGCAGCGTTGCGGCTAGCGGGAGGGCCGGGGAGCTGTTTTTT CSVAASGRAGELFF
. TRBJ2-7 few TRBV7-9 TGTGCCAGCAGCTTAGGGGACTCCTACGAGCAGTACTTC CASSLGDSYEQYF
. TRBJ2-7 few TRBV28 TGTGCCAGCAGTCCCCACAGGGGCGCGGGGGACGAGCAGTACTTC CASSPHRGAGDEQYF
. TRBJ2-5 . TRBV29-1 TGCAGCGTTGAGGGGGGGCGCTGGGAGACCCAGTACTTC CSVEGGRWETQYF
. TRBJ2-1 . TRBV30 TGTGCCTGGAGTGTATGGGCCTCAAGCTCCTACAATGAGCAGTTCTTC CAWSVWASSSYNEQFF
. TRBJ2-4 few TRBV23-1 TGCGCCAGCAGCCAGGGGACGGACATTCAGTACTTC CASSQGTDIQYF
. TRBJ1-1 . TRBV29-1 TGCAGCGTTGAGTCAGGTGAAGCTTTCTTT CSVESGEAFF
. TRBJ2-6 few TRBV4-1 TGCGCCAGCAGCCAAGATCCGTCTGGGGCCAACGTCCTGACTTTC CASSQDPSGANVLTF
TRBD1 TRBJ1-1 few TRBV29-1 TGCAGCTTATACACAGGGGTGGTAGCTTTCTTT CSLYTGVVAFF
TRBD1 TRBJ1-5 . TRBV23-1 TGCGCCAGCAGCCACCTAGACAGGGCGAGGGTGGGACAGCCCCAGCATTTT CASSHLDRARVGQPQHF
. TRBJ2-3 . TRBV29-1 TGCAGCGTAGGGGGGGACACATCAGATACGCAGTATTTT CSVGGDTSDTQYF
. TRBJ2-3 . TRBV30 TGTGCCTGGACCCCTCTAGGAGATACGCAGTATTTT CAWTPLGDTQYF
. TRBJ2-3 once TRBV27 TGTGCCAGCAGTTTATCGGCAGGCACAGATACGCAGTATTTT CASSLSAGTDTQYF
. TRBJ2-1 . TRBV29-1 TGCAGCGCCGACGGGCGGTTAGGCTACGATGAGCAGTTCTTC CSADGRLGYDEQFF
TRBD2 TRBJ2-1 . TRBV6-6 TGTGCCAGCAGTTATTCACTAGCGGGAGGGATCAATGAGCAGTTCTTC CASSYSLAGGINEQFF
. TRBJ1-3 . TRBV29-1 TGCAGCGTTGAAAGGGACGGAAACACCATATATTTT CSVERDGNTIYF
. TRBJ2-7 . TRBV29-1 TGCAGCGTTCTGTCTGGGAGCTCCTACGAGCAGTACTTC CSVLSGSSYEQYF